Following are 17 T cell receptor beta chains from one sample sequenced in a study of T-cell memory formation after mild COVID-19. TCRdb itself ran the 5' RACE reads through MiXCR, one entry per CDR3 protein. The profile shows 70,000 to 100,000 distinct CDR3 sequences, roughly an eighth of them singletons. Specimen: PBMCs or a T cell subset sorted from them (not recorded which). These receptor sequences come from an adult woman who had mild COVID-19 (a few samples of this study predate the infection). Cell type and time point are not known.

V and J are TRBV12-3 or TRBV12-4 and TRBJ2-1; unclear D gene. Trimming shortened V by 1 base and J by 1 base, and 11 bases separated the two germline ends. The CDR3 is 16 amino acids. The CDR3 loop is CASSLGQSYSYNEQFF. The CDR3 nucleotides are TGTGCCAGCAGTTTAGGGCAGTCTTATTCCTACAATGAGCAGTTCTTC.

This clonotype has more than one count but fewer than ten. DNA of the CDR3: TGTGCCAGCAGCTCCCGGCCTAGCGGGGGTCTTTACGAGCAGTACTTC. As protein: CASSSRPSGGLYEQYF. V is TRBV11-1 and J is TRBJ2-7; 10 positions agree with TRBD2. The CDR3 totals 16 residues. V gave up 4 bases and J gave up 4 bases; unmatched junction bases: 10. Germline V gene data show CDR1 as SGHAT and CDR2 as FQDESV (reference sequence). Together with reference TRBV11-1 and TRBJ2-7, the CDR3 gives the full variable domain: EAEVAQSPRYKITEKSQAVAFWCDPISGHATLYWYRQILGQGPELLVQFQDESVVDDSQLPKDRFSAERLKGVDSTLKIQPAELGDSAMYLCASSSRPSGGLYEQYFGPGTRLTVT.

The CDR3 DNA is TGTGCCTTCGAGATAGCGGGAGGCCCTTTTCCATTTGAGCAGTTCTTC. It codes for CAFEIAGGPFPFEQFF. This chain joins TRBV30 and TRBJ2-1, with 10 bases fitting TRBD2. Unmatched junction bases numbered 18, after V lost 7 bases and J lost 9 bases. The CDR3 runs 16 residues. Germline-derived CDR1 and CDR2 are GTSNPN and SVGIG (reference sequence).

The CDR3 DNA is TGTGCCAGCAGCCACAGACCGGGACAGGGGCTTAAGAGGTACTTC. This encodes CASSHRPGQGLKRYF. The V and J genes are TRBV14 and TRBJ2-4; TRBD1 matches at 10 bases. From germline, CDR1 is SGHDN and CDR2 FVKESK. This CDR3 contains 15 residues. V shed 3 bases and J 15 bases; nucleotides not matched to a gene: 14.

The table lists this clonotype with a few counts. CDR3 nucleotide sequence: TGTGCCAGCAGCCACGACAGGGAAAGGCATGGCTACACCTTC. Protein product: CASSHDRERHGYTF. V and J are TRBV4-2 and TRBJ1-2, with 7 bases that match TRBD1. The CDR3 spans 14 residues. J lost 6 bases, V lost 3 bases, and 7 bases had no gene match. The germline CDR1 and CDR2 sequences are LGHNA and YNFKEQ.

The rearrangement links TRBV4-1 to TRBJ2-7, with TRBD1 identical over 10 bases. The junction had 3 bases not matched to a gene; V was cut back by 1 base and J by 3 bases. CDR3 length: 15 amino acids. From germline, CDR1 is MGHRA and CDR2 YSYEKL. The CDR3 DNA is TGCGCCAGCAGCCAAGTATGGGACAGGGGCTACGAGCAGTACTTC. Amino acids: CASSQVWDRGYEQYF.

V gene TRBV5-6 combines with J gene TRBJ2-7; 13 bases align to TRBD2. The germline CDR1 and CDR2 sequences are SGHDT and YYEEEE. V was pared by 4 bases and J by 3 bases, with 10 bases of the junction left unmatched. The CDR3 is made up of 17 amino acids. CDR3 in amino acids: CASSPGGGTSGIYEQYF. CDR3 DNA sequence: TGTGCCAGCAGCCCGGGCGGGGGGACTAGCGGGATCTACGAGCAGTACTTC.

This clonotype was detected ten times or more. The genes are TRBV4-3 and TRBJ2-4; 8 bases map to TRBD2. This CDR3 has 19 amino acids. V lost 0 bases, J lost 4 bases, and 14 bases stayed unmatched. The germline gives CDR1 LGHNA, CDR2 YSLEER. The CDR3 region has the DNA TGCGCCAGCAGCCAAGAGAGTAGCGGGAACCTACGAGGGAAAAACATTCAGTACTTC. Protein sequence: CASSQESSGNLRGKNIQYF.

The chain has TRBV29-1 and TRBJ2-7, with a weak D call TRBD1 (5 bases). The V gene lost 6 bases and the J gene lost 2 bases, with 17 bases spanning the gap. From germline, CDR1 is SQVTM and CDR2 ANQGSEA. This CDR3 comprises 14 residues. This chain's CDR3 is CSVTPPDTPYEQYF. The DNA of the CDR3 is TGCAGCGTAACCCCCCCGGACACCCCCTACGAGCAGTACTTC.

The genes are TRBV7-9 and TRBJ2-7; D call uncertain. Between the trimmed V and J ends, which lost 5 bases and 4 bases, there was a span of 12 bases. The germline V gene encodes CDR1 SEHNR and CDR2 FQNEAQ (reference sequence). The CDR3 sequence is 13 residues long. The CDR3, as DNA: TGTGCCAGCAGCCCCCGCCGAGGTTACGAGCAGTACTTC. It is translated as CASSPRRGYEQYF.

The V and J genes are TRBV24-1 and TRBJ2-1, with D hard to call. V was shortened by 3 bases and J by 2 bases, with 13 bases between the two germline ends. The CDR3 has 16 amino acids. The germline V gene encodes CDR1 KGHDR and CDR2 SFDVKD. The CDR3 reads CATSDATVKTYNEQFF. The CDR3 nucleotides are TGTGCCACCAGTGATGCGACTGTGAAGACCTACAATGAGCAGTTCTTC.

The CDR3 sequence: CASSSSSGGQETQYF. The DNA of the CDR3 is TGTGCCAGCAGCTCCAGCAGCGGGGGACAAGAGACCCAGTACTTC. J is TRBJ2-5 and V is TRBV9; 8 bases match TRBD2. V was pared by 4 bases and J by 2 bases, with 7 bases of the junction left unmatched. The CDR3 spans 15 residues. The germline gives CDR1 SGDLS, CDR2 YYNGEE.

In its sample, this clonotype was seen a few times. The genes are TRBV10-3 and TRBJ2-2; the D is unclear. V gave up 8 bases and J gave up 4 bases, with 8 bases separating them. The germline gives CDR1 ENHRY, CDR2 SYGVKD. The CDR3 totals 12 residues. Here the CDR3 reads CAIGRATGELFF. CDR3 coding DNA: TGTGCCATCGGGCGCGCCACCGGGGAGCTGTTTTTT.

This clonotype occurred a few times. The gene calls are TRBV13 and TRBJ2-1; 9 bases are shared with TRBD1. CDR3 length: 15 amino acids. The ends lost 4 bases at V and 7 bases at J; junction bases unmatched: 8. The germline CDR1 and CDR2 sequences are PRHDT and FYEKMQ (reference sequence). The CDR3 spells CASSSRDRDINEQFF. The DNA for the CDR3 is TGTGCCAGCAGCTCCCGGGACAGGGATATTAATGAGCAGTTCTTC.

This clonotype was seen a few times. The chain's CDR3 is CASSEEGLAGIYNEQFF. The DNA for the CDR3 is TGTGCCAGCAGTGAAGAAGGACTAGCGGGGATCTACAATGAGCAGTTCTTC. The chain joins TRBV6-1 to TRBJ2-1, with 12 bases identical to TRBD2. The CDR3 is 17 residues long. The V gene's germline CDR1 is MNHNS and CDR2 SASEGT. The J segment lost 3 bases and the V segment lost 1 base, leaving 4 bases of the junction unmatched.

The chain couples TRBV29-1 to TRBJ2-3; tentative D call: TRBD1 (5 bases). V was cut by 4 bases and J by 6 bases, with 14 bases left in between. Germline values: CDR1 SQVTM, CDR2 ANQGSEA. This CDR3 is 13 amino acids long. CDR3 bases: TGCAGCGTTGTCCCAAGGGGCCGGGATACGCAGTATTTT. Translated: CSVVPRGRDTQYF.

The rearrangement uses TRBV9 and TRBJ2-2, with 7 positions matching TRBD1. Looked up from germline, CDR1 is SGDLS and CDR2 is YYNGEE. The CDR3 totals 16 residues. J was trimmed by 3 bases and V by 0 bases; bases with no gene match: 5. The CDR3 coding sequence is TGTGCCAGCAGCGTAGGTCTAGGGGGCCACACCGGGGAGCTGTTTTTT. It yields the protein CASSVGLGGHTGELFF.